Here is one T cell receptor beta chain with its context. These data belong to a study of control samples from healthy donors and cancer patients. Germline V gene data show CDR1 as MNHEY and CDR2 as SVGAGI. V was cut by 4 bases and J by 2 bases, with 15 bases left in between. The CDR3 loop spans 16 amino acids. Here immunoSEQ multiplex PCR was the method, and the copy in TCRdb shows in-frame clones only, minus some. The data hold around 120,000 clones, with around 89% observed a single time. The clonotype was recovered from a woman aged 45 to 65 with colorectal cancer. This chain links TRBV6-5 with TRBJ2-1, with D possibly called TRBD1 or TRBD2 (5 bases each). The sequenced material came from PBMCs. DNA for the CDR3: TGTGCCAGCAGTTTAATTAGTGAGGGGACCTACAATGAGCAGTTCTTC. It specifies CASSLISEGTYNEQFF.